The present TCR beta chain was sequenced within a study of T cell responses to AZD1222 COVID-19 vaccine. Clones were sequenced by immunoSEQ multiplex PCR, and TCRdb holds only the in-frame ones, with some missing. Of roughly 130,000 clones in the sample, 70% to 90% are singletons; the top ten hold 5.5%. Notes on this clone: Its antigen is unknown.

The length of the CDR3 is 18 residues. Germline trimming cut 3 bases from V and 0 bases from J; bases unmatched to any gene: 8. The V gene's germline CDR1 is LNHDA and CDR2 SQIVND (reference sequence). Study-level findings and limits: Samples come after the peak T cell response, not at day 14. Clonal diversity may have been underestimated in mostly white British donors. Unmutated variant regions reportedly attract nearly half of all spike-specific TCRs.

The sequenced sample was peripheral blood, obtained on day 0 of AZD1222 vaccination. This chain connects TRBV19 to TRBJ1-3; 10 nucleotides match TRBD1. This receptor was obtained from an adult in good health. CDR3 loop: CASSIRGQGTSSGNTIYF. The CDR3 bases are TGTGCCAGTAGTATTCGGGGACAGGGGACGAGCTCTGGAAACACCATATATTTT.